This TCR beta chain was observed in a study of OX40 agonist ivuxolimab in advanced cancers. The CDR3 has 12 amino acids. Deletions cut 7 bases from V and 2 bases from J, with 7 bases between. Germline CDR1 MDHEN, CDR2 SYDVKM. This table comes from immunoSEQ multiplex PCR, and its TCRdb copy is limited to in-frame clones, with some not included. The data hold 25,000 to 35,000 clones, with about 90% observed a single time. This chain joins TRBV28 and TRBJ2-3; the D is unclear. This sequence originates from an adult with an advanced solid tumor such as melanoma, head and neck, liver or kidney cancer. Sequencing was performed on CD4+ or CD8+ T cells sorted from blood, taken in a trial of the OX40 agonist ivuxolimab. The CDR3 loop is CASNSFTDTQYF. For the CDR3, the DNA is TGTGCCAGCAACAGTTTCACAGATACGCAGTATTTT.